Shown below are 27 T cell receptor beta chains from a single sample sequenced in a study of blood T cells in healthy people across ages. A second PCR, run for roughly 7 to 11 cycles, used a sample-barcoded 5' primer plus a J-beta primer mix. Via MiXCR, TCRdb re-called the 5' RACE reads, giving one row per CDR3 protein. Of 1.5 million to 2 million distinct CDR3 sequences in the sample, 28% are singletons; the top ten hold approximately 7.7%. Source material: blood. The receptor set was obtained from a woman younger than 45 in good health.

In this sample, this clonotype turned up once. The chain joins TRBV11-2 to TRBJ2-3; the match to TRBD2 covers 8 bases. V dropped 3 bases and J dropped 5; count of bases not matched to a gene: 7. The CDR3 is made up of 15 amino acids. CDR1 is SGHAT, CDR2 FQNNGV, per germline. This CDR3 reads CASSLVAGTRDTQYF. Here the CDR3 DNA reads TGTGCCAGCAGCTTGGTAGCGGGAACCCGAGATACGCAGTATTTT.

This chain links TRBV5-5 with TRBJ2-2; TRBD1 might be the D (5 bases). Germline values: CDR1 SGHKS, CDR2 YYEKEE (reference sequence). CDR3 length: 15 amino acids. V was clipped by 1 base and J by 1 base, with 8 bases between them. Written as DNA, the CDR3 is TGTGCCAGCAGCTTGAGTCAGGGGAACACCGGGGAGCTGTTTTTT. Protein: CASSLSQGNTGELFF. Drawing the rest from reference TRBV5-5 and TRBJ2-2, the complete variable domain is DAGVTQSPTHLIKTRGQQVTLRCSPISGHKSVSWYQQVLGQGPQFIFQYYEKEERGRGNFPDRFSARQFPNYSSELNVNALLLGDSALYLCASSLSQGNTGELFFGEGSRLTVL.

The V gene is TRBV7-9, the J gene TRBJ1-2, with D possibly matching TRBD1 (6 bases). CDR3 size: 15 residues. Germline CDR1 is SEHNR and CDR2 is FQNEAQ (reference sequence). Trimming shortened V by 2 bases and J by 4 bases, and 14 bases separated the two germline ends. The CDR3 loop reads CASSLRQQGAYGYTF. For the CDR3, the DNA is TGTGCCAGCAGCTTACGGCAACAGGGTGCCTATGGCTACACCTTC.

Notes on this clonotype: One end of the junction is discordant with germline, which a read error may explain. The CDR3 DNA is TGTACCAGCAGCCAAGGTAGGGAGTCGGGCAATCAGCCCCAGCATTTT. This encodes CTSSQGRESGNQPQHF. The rearrangement links TRBV3-1 to TRBJ1-5; D is unclear. From germline, CDR1 is LGHDT and CDR2 YNNKEL (reference sequence). The CDR3 extends over 16 amino acids.

Comment on this clonotype: This clone may be a read error of a much larger clone one base away. The DNA of the CDR3 is TGTGCCAGCAGCTTAGCGCTGGACCGCACAGATACGCAGGATTTT. Its translation is CASSLALDRTDTQDF. The chain employs TRBV7-2 and TRBJ2-3; no clear D gene. Germline V CDR1 and CDR2: SGHTA, FQGNSA. The CDR3 loop spans 15 amino acids.

V and J are TRBV7-9 and TRBJ1-5; a weak D match, TRBD1 (6 bases). The CDR3 covers 15 residues. Germline V gene sequence: CDR1 SEHNR, CDR2 FQNEAQ (reference sequence). With 5 bases removed from V and 4 bases from J, the gap between germline ends came to 15 bases. Here the CDR3 DNA reads TGTGCCAGCAGCCCGAGCGGGGGGCAGAATCAGCCCCAGCATTTT. Its translation is CASSPSGGQNQPQHF.

In regard to this clonotype: A much larger clone lies one base from this, so it may be a read error. The chain employs TRBV12-3 or TRBV12-4 and TRBJ2-1; 9 nucleotides line up with TRBD1. This CDR3 comprises 15 residues. J was trimmed by 1 base and V by 6 bases; bases with no gene match: 4. In nucleotides, the CDR3 is TGTGCCAGCAGCGGGACAGGGAGGTCCTACAATGAGCAGTTCTTC. The encoded protein is CASSGTGRSYNEQFF.

V is TRBV3-1 and J is TRBJ1-6, with 7 bases lining up with TRBD1. The trim removed 1 base at V and 4 bases at J, leaving 10 bases unmatched. The CDR3 runs 18 residues. The germline V gene has CDR1 LGHDT and CDR2 YNNKEL (reference sequence). DNA for the CDR3: TGTGCCAGCAGCCAAGCGGCAGGGGGACAGATGTATAATTCACCCCTCCACTTT. Protein product: CASSQAAGGQMYNSPLHF.

This sequence joins TRBV12-3 or TRBV12-4 and TRBJ2-2, with 9 bases that match TRBD2. This CDR3 region has 15 residues. V lost 8 bases and J lost 5; bases outside the gene matches: 9. CDR3 sequence: CASVSGGSPTGELFF. The CDR3 bases are TGTGCCAGCGTGAGCGGGGGGAGCCCAACCGGGGAGCTGTTTTTT.

This chain connects TRBV19 to TRBJ2-1; D may be TRBD2 (7 bases). With 0 bases removed from V and 11 bases from J, the gap between germline ends came to 11 bases. The CDR3 consists of 13 residues. Germline assignment: CDR1 LNHDA and CDR2 SQIVND (reference sequence). The CDR3 loop reads CASSIEKGGQQFF. The CDR3 DNA reads as TGTGCCAGTAGTATAGAAAAGGGGGGGCAGCAGTTCTTC.

The chain is built from TRBV29-1 and TRBJ1-2; D possibly corresponds to TRBD1 (6 bases). With 5 bases removed from V and 5 bases from J, the gap between germline ends came to 6 bases. The CDR3 spans 10 residues. Germline CDR1 reads SQVTM; CDR2 reads ANQGSEA. The CDR3 DNA follows: TGCAGCGTTCAGGGGTATGGCTACACCTTC. It encodes CSVQGYGYTF.

The rearrangement links TRBV5-1 to TRBJ1-1; TRBD1 might be the D (5 bases). The CDR3 has 18 amino acids. V was shortened by 0 bases and J by 0 bases, with 18 bases between the two germline ends. Germline lookup yields CDR1 SGHRS and CDR2 YFSETQ. The DNA for the CDR3 is TGCGCCAGCAGCTTGGTGCCCTCCGGACAACAAATGAACACTGAAGCTTTCTTT. This codes for CASSLVPSGQQMNTEAFF.

The CDR3 nucleotides are TGTGCCTGGACTCTCCAAGGAACAGATACGCAGTATTTT. This translates into CAWTLQGTDTQYF. The V call is TRBV30, the J call TRBJ2-3; D ambiguous. The ends were cut back, 4 bases at V and 3 bases at J, with 11 bases in the middle. This CDR3 is built from 13 residues. Germline loops: CDR1 GTSNPN, CDR2 SVGIG (reference sequence).

Details on this clonotype: Because the CDR3 is missing its conserved closing phenylalanine or tryptophan, this is likely a read error. The V call is TRBV2, the J call TRBJ2-5; TRBD1 aligns across 8 bases. The J call may be mistaken, given a closer DNA end match to TRBJ2-7. The CDR3 runs 14 residues. Germline loops: CDR1 SNHLY, CDR2 FYNNEI. The CDR3 sequence: CASTSRTGIYEQYL. CDR3 coding DNA: TGTGCCAGCACGTCGCGGACAGGGATCTACGAGCAGTACTTG.

This clonotype was seen many times. The rearrangement uses TRBV12-3 or TRBV12-4 and TRBJ2-7; D may be TRBD1 or TRBD2 (5 bases each). This CDR3 region has 14 residues. The V gene lost 5 bases and the J gene lost 3 bases, with 14 bases spanning the gap. CDR3 amino acids: CASSPSWDGYEQYF. CDR3 nucleotide sequence: TGTGCCAGCAGTCCCTCTTGGGACGGCTACGAGCAGTACTTC.

J is TRBJ1-2 and V is TRBV18, with unresolved D. V lost 5 bases to trimming and J lost 5 bases, with 12 bases between them. CDR1 KGHSH and CDR2 LQKENI come from the germline V gene. CDR3 length: 13 amino acids. CDR3 sequence: CASSSETDYGYTF. The CDR3 DNA is TGTGCCAGCTCATCAGAAACGGATTATGGCTACACCTTC.

This clonotype has just a few counts. In nucleotides, the CDR3 is TGTGCCAGCAGCCAAATGGCGGAGGCAGGAGAGACCCAGTACTTC. Translating it yields CASSQMAEAGETQYF. The chain recombines TRBV7-2 with TRBJ2-5, with D maybe TRBD2 (5 bases). The CDR3 is made up of 15 amino acids. Trimming removed 5 bases from V and 4 bases from J, with 17 bases in between. Germline V lookup: CDR1 SGHTA, CDR2 FQGNSA.

V usage is TRBV6-5 and J usage is TRBJ2-1, with D possibly being TRBD1 (8 bases). CDR3 length: 16 amino acids. V lost 6 bases to trimming and J lost 0 bases, with 15 bases between them. Germline values: CDR1 MNHEY, CDR2 SVGAGI. Written as DNA, the CDR3 is TGTGCCAGCAGCGGACAGGGCGGGAGCTCCTACAATGAGCAGTTCTTC. This translates into CASSGQGGSSYNEQFF.

This clonotype was detected ten times or more. V usage is TRBV10-2 and J usage is TRBJ2-5; D is unresolved. With 2 bases removed from V and 1 base from J, the gap between germline ends came to 5 bases. CDR1 WSHSY and CDR2 SAAADI come from the germline V gene. This CDR3 spans 13 amino acids. CDR3: CASSEILQETQYF. The CDR3 DNA follows: TGCGCCAGCAGTGAGATTCTCCAAGAGACCCAGTACTTC.

V is TRBV4-1 and J is TRBJ2-3; 9 bases match TRBD1. The CDR3 consists of 14 residues. V gave up 6 bases and J gave up 5 bases; unmatched junction bases: 6. CDR1 and CDR2 from the germline V gene are MGHRA and YSYEKL. CDR3: CASRRGQGVDTQYF. CDR3 sequence (DNA): TGCGCCAGCAGACGGGGACAGGGAGTAGATACGCAGTATTTT.

This clonotype was seen more than once but under ten times. J is TRBJ2-3 and V is TRBV4-2, with a weak D call TRBD2 (7 bases). The CDR3 consists of 16 residues. The V end was cut by 1 base, the J end by 1 base, with 12 bases between. CDR1 is LGHNA and CDR2 is YNFKEQ in the germline V gene. The CDR3 DNA reads as TGTGCCAGCAGCCAAGTAAGGGGGGGTCGCACAGATACGCAGTATTTT. Protein product: CASSQVRGGRTDTQYF.

In this sample, this clonotype turned up a few times. The CDR3: CASSRDRANGYTF. As DNA, the CDR3 is TGTGCCAGCAGCAGGGACAGGGCCAATGGCTACACCTTC. J is TRBJ1-2 and V is TRBV6-6, with 9 bases matching TRBD1. The ends lost 6 bases at V and 6 bases at J; junction bases unmatched: 5. The V gene's germline CDR1 is MNHNY and CDR2 SVGAGI (reference sequence). The CDR3 covers 13 residues.

The V and J genes are TRBV11-1 and TRBJ2-5; D is undetermined. The J call is doubtful: the DNA matches TRBJ2-7 better. The germline gives CDR1 SGHAT, CDR2 FQDESV (reference sequence). This CDR3 region has 12 residues. This CDR3 reads CASEVEAGEQYF. Written as DNA, the CDR3 is TGTGCCAGCGAGGTTGAGGCCGGCGAGCAGTACTTC.

This clonotype came up a few times. V is TRBV4-1 and J is TRBJ1-1; weak D call: TRBD1 (6 bases). The germline V gene has CDR1 MGHRA and CDR2 YSYEKL. The CDR3 is 16 residues long. V dropped 4 bases and J dropped 1 base, with 16 bases sitting between them. The CDR3 region has the DNA TGCGCCAGCAGCCTGACCTGGACAGCCCAGAACACTGAAGCTTTCTTT. Its translation: CASSLTWTAQNTEAFF.

This clonotype was detected only a few times. J is TRBJ2-3 and V is TRBV12-3 or TRBV12-4; 10 nucleotides match TRBD1. V shed 1 base and J 4 bases; nucleotides not matched to a gene: 11. The CDR3 loop spans 18 amino acids. The CDR3 sequence is CASSLDNRDRGSSDTQYF. The CDR3, as DNA: TGTGCCAGCAGTTTAGACAACCGGGACAGGGGATCGTCAGATACGCAGTATTTT.

The V gene is TRBV6-6, the J gene TRBJ2-7, with TRBD2 identical over 10 bases. The CDR3 runs to 13 residues. The V and J ends lost 7 bases and 4 bases, in that order; junction bases with no gene match: 4. Germline V gene sequence: CDR1 MNHNY, CDR2 SVGAGI (reference sequence). CDR3 region: CASTQREGYEQYF. CDR3 DNA: TGTGCCAGCACCCAGCGGGAGGGATACGAGCAGTACTTC.

The chain recombines TRBV28 with TRBJ1-2; 9 bases align to TRBD1. The V segment lost 7 bases and the J segment 8 bases; nucleotides outside the gene matches: 8. Germline CDR1 and CDR2: MDHEN and SYDVKM. The CDR3 has 13 amino acids. CDR3 sequence (DNA): TGTGCCAGCACCCGGGACAGGGAGCTAGGCTACACCTTC. Translated: CASTRDRELGYTF.